The entry that follows covers one T cell receptor beta chain sequence. The germline V gene has CDR1 SEHNR and CDR2 FQNEAQ (reference sequence). V lost 5 bases and J lost 0, with 10 bases in between. The CDR3 is made up of 14 amino acids. This sample was taken from a study of T cells in Graves' hyperthyroidism and ophthalmopathy. Clinical symptoms, serum thyroxine, TRAb, thyroid ultrasound and orbital computed tomography established diagnosis. Template material for amplifying TCR beta CDR3 regions consisted of RNA transcripts. Initially, a first-round RT-PCR of the TCR CDR3 employed the HTBI primer set. TCRdb called the multiplex PCR reads again in MiXCR, with one record for every CDR3 protein. Of about 520,000 distinct CDR3 sequences detected, 24% appear once; the ten largest clones hold roughly 10%.

The origin of this receptor is a woman in her twenties or thirties with Graves' ophthalmopathy. The material sequenced was blood. The chain combines TRBV7-9 with TRBJ1-2; D remains unclear. The CDR3 here is CASSPQTTNYGYTF. The CDR3, as DNA: TGTGCCAGCAGCCCGCAGACAACTAACTATGGCTACACCTTC.